These 6 T cell receptor beta chains came from one sample sequenced in a study of cytomegalovirus exposure and HLA in healthy donors. Amplification used 60 Vbeta primers and 13 Jbeta primers. Sequencing was performed with immunoSEQ multiplex PCR; in TCRdb, only in-frame clones are kept and a portion is missing. The sample consists of 43,000 or so clones, over 55% of them appearing once. Input material: PBMCs. The receptors were sampled from a human donor in good health.

The DNA for the CDR3 is TGCGCCAGCAGCTTCTCCCAGGGGCGGAGATCCTACGAGCAGTACTTC. The encoded protein is CASSFSQGRRSYEQYF. The V and J genes are TRBV5-1 and TRBJ2-7; D is possibly TRBD1 (6 bases). Per the germline V gene, CDR1 is SGHRS and CDR2 is YFSETQ. The V end was cut by 2 bases, the J end by 1 base, with 16 bases between. This CDR3 comprises 16 residues.

The chain couples TRBV4-2 to TRBJ2-7, with 9 bases matching TRBD1. The V gene end was trimmed by 5 bases and the J gene end by 3 bases; junction bases not matched to a gene: 11. Germline CDR1 and CDR2: LGHNA and YNFKEQ. The CDR3 is 16 residues long. DNA for the CDR3: TGTGCCAGCAGCGAAAGGGACAGGGCTAAATTCTACGAGCAGTACTTC. Amino acid sequence: CASSERDRAKFYEQYF.

This clone occurred a few times. The chain links TRBV29-1 to TRBJ1-3; 7 bases align to TRBD1. V gave up 7 bases and J gave up 0 bases; unmatched junction bases: 6. The CDR3 is 14 amino acids. CDR1 and CDR2 (germline): SQVTM, ANQGSEA. The CDR3 sequence: CSATGDLSGNTIYF. In nucleotides, the CDR3 is TGCAGCGCCACAGGGGACCTCTCTGGAAACACCATATATTTT.

The J gene is TRBJ1-1, the V gene TRBV12-5; D not certain. Trimming stripped 4 bases from V and 1 base from J, with 4 bases between. From germline, CDR1 is LGHNT and CDR2 FRNRAP. The length of the CDR3 is 12 residues. CDR3 region: CASGWQNTEAFF. DNA of the CDR3: TGTGCTAGTGGTTGGCAGAACACTGAAGCTTTCTTT. Together with reference TRBV12-5 and TRBJ1-1, the CDR3 gives the full variable domain: DARVTQTPRHKVTEMGQEVTMRCQPILGHNTVFWYRQTMMQGLELLAYFRNRAPLDDSGMPKDRFSAEMPDATLATLKIQPSEPRDSAVYFCASGWQNTEAFFGQGTRLTVV.

The chain links TRBV5-6 to TRBJ1-2; 7 nucleotides align to TRBD1. The CDR3 runs 15 residues. Germline trimming cut 10 bases from V and 0 bases from J; bases unmatched to any gene: 12. Germline CDR1 reads SGHDT; CDR2 reads YYEEEE. CDR3 DNA sequence: TGTGCCTGTGGGACAGCACCGGACCCTAACTATGGCTACACCTTC. It specifies CACGTAPDPNYGYTF.

The V call is TRBV10-3, the J call TRBJ2-1, with 12 nucleotides matching TRBD1. The CDR3 contains 16 residues. The junction had 9 bases not matched to a gene; V was cut back by 4 bases and J by 8 bases. CDR1 is ENHRY and CDR2 is SYGVKD in the germline V gene. CDR3 residues: CAISGGQGASGHEQFF. The CDR3 DNA reads TGTGCCATCAGTGGGGGACAGGGGGCGTCCGGCCATGAGCAGTTCTTC.